Sequencing of this T cell receptor (beta chain) was carried out in a study of blood T cell repertoires in COVID-19. Only in-frame clones appear in the TCRdb table, and some are missing; sequencing was by immunoSEQ multiplex PCR. The sample includes about 160,000 clones, around 84% seen only once; the top ten take roughly 2%. Germline loops: CDR1 SNHLY, CDR2 FYNNEI. The CDR3 extends over 16 amino acids. The ends lost 1 base at V and 5 bases at J; junction bases unmatched: 6. This sequence originates from a man in his sixties or seventies with acute or convalescent COVID-19. The V and J genes are TRBV2 and TRBJ2-3; 10 positions agree with TRBD2. Specimen: peripheral blood. Written as DNA, the CDR3 is TGTGCCAGCAGTGAAGGGAGCGGGGGGGCGGTAGATACGCAGTATTTT. Translation: CASSEGSGGAVDTQYF. The whole variable domain, remainder taken from reference TRBV2 and TRBJ2-3, is EPEVTQTPSHQVTQMGQEVILRCVPISNHLYFYWYRQILGQKVEFLVSFYNNEISEKSEIFDDQFSVERPDGSNFTLKIRSTKLEDSAMYFCASSEGSGGAVDTQYFGPGTRLTVL.